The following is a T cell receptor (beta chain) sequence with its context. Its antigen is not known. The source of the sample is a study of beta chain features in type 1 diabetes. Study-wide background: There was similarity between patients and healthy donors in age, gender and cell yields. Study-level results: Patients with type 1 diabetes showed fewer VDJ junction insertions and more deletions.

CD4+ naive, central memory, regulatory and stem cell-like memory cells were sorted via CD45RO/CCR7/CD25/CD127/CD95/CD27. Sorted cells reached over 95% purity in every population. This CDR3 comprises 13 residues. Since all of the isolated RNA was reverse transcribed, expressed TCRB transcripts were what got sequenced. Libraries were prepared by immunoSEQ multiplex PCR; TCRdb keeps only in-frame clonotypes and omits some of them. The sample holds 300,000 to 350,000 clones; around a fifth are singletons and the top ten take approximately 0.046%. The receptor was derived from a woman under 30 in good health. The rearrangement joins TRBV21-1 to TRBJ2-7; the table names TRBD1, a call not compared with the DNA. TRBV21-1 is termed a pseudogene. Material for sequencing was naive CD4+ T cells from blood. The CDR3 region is CASSTDRHDEQYF. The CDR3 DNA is TGTGCCAGCAGCACCGACAGGCACGACGAGCAGTACTTC.